This entry lists 27 T cell receptor beta chains sequenced from one sample in a study of blood T cell repertoires in COVID-19. TCRdb keeps only in-frame clones here, not all; method: immunoSEQ multiplex PCR. This sample has 130,000 to 150,000 clones, with over 75% found just once. The sample taken for sequencing was peripheral blood. Source of these receptors: a woman aged 60 to 75 with COVID-19, enrolled during active disease.

The chain links TRBV19 to TRBJ1-2, with unresolved D. The CDR3 totals 14 residues. Germline V gene lookup returns CDR1 LNHDA and CDR2 SQIVND (reference sequence). Trimming stripped 2 bases from V and 3 bases from J, with 10 bases between. This CDR3 is CASSIQATHYGYTF. CDR3 nucleotides: TGTGCCAGTAGTATACAAGCAACCCACTATGGCTACACCTTC.

The rearrangement joins TRBV7-2 to TRBJ1-4; D unclear. The germline CDR1 and CDR2 sequences are SGHTA and FQGNSA. The CDR3 extends over 15 amino acids. V gave up 1 base and J gave up 0 bases, with 6 bases separating them. CDR3 loop: CASSLVATTNEKLFF. The CDR3 coding sequence is TGTGCCAGCAGCTTAGTGGCAACAACTAATGAAAAACTGTTTTTT.

The chain joins TRBV23-1 to TRBJ2-1, with 8 nucleotides matching TRBD1. TRBV23-1 belongs to the ORF category, with a function that is uncertain. The CDR3 loop spans 13 amino acids. V dropped 9 bases and J dropped 9; count of bases not matched to a gene: 10. CDR3 bases: TGCGCCAGAAGCCTCCAGGGGGCGGGTGAGCAGTTCTTC. Translating it yields CARSLQGAGEQFF.

The V call is TRBV7-2, the J call TRBJ1-5; D remains unclear. CDR1 is SGHTA, CDR2 FQGNSA, per germline. V shed 5 bases and J shed 0 bases, with 8 bases lying between them. CDR3 length: 14 amino acids. CDR3 DNA sequence: TGTGCCAGCAGCCCCCCTAATAGCAATCAGCCCCAGCATTTT. It specifies CASSPPNSNQPQHF. The full variable domain, with the rest looked up from reference TRBV7-2 and TRBJ1-5, is GAGVSQSPSNKVTEKGKDVELRCDPISGHTALYWYRQSLGQGLEFLIYFQGNSAPDKSGLPSDRFSAERTGGSVSTLTIQRTQQEDSAVYLCASSPPNSNQPQHFGDGTRLSIL.

The V gene is TRBV20-1, the J gene TRBJ1-1; 8 nucleotides line up with TRBD1. Germline V lookup: CDR1 DFQATT, CDR2 SNEGSKA (reference sequence). The V segment lost 3 bases and the J segment 2 bases; nucleotides outside the gene matches: 8. The CDR3 totals 15 residues. The CDR3 loop is CSASSAGTGNTEAFF. Here the CDR3 DNA reads TGCAGTGCTAGTTCAGCCGGGACAGGCAACACTGAAGCTTTCTTT.

The gene calls are TRBV5-1 and TRBJ2-6, with D possibly being TRBD1 (6 bases). Germline V gene sequence: CDR1 SGHRS, CDR2 YFSETQ. V lost 4 bases and J 0 bases, leaving 17 bases between the germline ends. This CDR3 region has 18 residues. CDR3 in amino acids: CASSRTGIATSGANVLTF. In DNA, the CDR3 is TGCGCCAGCAGCCGAACAGGGATCGCCACCTCTGGGGCCAACGTCCTGACTTTC.

This clone was seen once. This chain's CDR3 is CASSNSRGLDQPQHF. The CDR3 bases are TGTGCCAGCAGTAATTCCAGGGGGCTCGATCAGCCCCAGCATTTT. The chain links TRBV2 to TRBJ1-5; the match to TRBD1 covers 8 bases. CDR3 length: 15 amino acids. The germline gives CDR1 SNHLY, CDR2 FYNNEI. The junction had 8 bases not matched to a gene; V was cut back by 5 bases and J by 5 bases.

This rearrangement joins TRBV19 to TRBJ1-2; D is uncertain. The CDR3 runs to 14 residues. Germline V lookup: CDR1 LNHDA, CDR2 SQIVND (reference sequence). Trimming took off 1 base at V and 5 bases at J, with 11 bases between the two ends. CDR3 amino acids: CASSIGLDSYGYTF. CDR3 nucleotide sequence: TGTGCCAGTAGTATAGGGCTCGATTCATATGGCTACACCTTC.

This clone was detected many times. The CDR3 coding sequence is TGTGCCAGCAGCTACAGGGAGACCTACGAGCAGTACTTC. This gives the protein CASSYRETYEQYF. The V call is TRBV7-9, the J call TRBJ2-7, with D tentatively TRBD1 (6 bases). Trimming cost V 4 bases and J 2 bases, with 9 bases left between them. Germline assignment: CDR1 SEHNR and CDR2 FQNEAQ (reference sequence). The CDR3 is 13 residues long.

The chain uses TRBV28 and TRBJ2-7, with 10 bases fitting TRBD1. The junction had 6 bases not matched to a gene; V was cut back by 3 bases and J by 7 bases. The CDR3 sequence is 14 residues long. The germline V gene has CDR1 MDHEN and CDR2 SYDVKM. The CDR3 DNA follows: TGTGCCAGCAGTTTTGGGACAGGGGCTTCTGAGCAGTACTTC. Its protein product is CASSFGTGASEQYF.

The rearrangement joins TRBV6-5 to TRBJ2-7; D may be TRBD2 (5 bases). The CDR3 consists of 15 residues. Germline V CDR1 and CDR2: MNHEY, SVGAGI. Between the trimmed V and J ends, which lost 2 bases and 1 base, there was a span of 12 bases. CDR3 nucleotide sequence: TGTGCCAGCAGTTACCGGCCTAGCAAATCCTACGAGCAGTACTTC. This encodes CASSYRPSKSYEQYF.

This rearrangement joins TRBV20-1 to TRBJ1-2; D unclear. Trimming took 3 bases from V and 7 from J, leaving 9 bases between them. This CDR3 comprises 11 residues. Germline CDR1 and CDR2: DFQATT and SNEGSKA (reference sequence). In nucleotides, the CDR3 is TGCAGTGCTAGTTGGGAGGGTGGCTACACCTTC. Its translation is CSASWEGGYTF.

The V and J genes are TRBV5-1 and TRBJ2-2; TRBD2 matches at 16 bases. The CDR3 has 16 amino acids. The germline gives CDR1 SGHRS, CDR2 YFSETQ. V shed 4 bases, J shed 10 bases, and the junction held 7 bases outside the gene matches. The CDR3 DNA reads TGCGCCAGCAGCACGGGACTAGCGGGGGGGCTGGAGGAGCTGTTTTTT. Protein product: CASSTGLAGGLEELFF.

The gene calls are TRBV5-5 and TRBJ2-2; D gene uncertain. Germline values: CDR1 SGHKS, CDR2 YYEKEE (reference sequence). The CDR3 has 15 residues. Trimming stripped 2 bases from V and 4 bases from J, with 12 bases between. The DNA of the CDR3 is TGTGCCAGCAGCTTAAGCCCTTCCGGCACCGGGGAGCTGTTTTTT. Translated, it gives CASSLSPSGTGELFF.

The genes are TRBV7-3 and TRBJ2-3; TRBD1 aligns across 9 bases. The germline V gene has CDR1 SGHTA and CDR2 FQGTGA. V lost 4 bases and J lost 4; bases outside the gene matches: 6. The CDR3 spans 15 residues. As DNA, the CDR3 is TGTGCCAGCAGCTCCAACAGGGGGCTCGCAGATACGCAGTATTTT. Protein product: CASSSNRGLADTQYF.

This chain connects TRBV2 to TRBJ1-2; D remains ambiguous. The V gene's germline CDR1 is SNHLY and CDR2 FYNNEI. CDR3 length equals 13 residues. V lost 4 bases and J lost 5, with 11 bases in between. The DNA for the CDR3 is TGTGCCAGCAGTGGTGGTCTCGGGTATGGCTACACCTTC. It is translated as CASSGGLGYGYTF. Complete variable domain (other parts from reference TRBV2 and TRBJ1-2): EPEVTQTPSHQVTQMGQEVILRCVPISNHLYFYWYRQILGQKVEFLVSFYNNEISEKSEIFDDQFSVERPDGSNFTLKIRSTKLEDSAMYFCASSGGLGYGYTFGSGTRLTVV.

The CDR3 protein is CATRSTSGGIGEQFF. Here the CDR3 DNA reads TGTGCCACCAGGAGTACTAGCGGGGGGATAGGCGAGCAGTTCTTC. The V gene is TRBV2, the J gene TRBJ2-1; TRBD2 matches 12 bases. J was trimmed by 10 bases and V by 10 bases; bases with no gene match: 14. Germline-derived CDR1 and CDR2 are SNHLY and FYNNEI. The CDR3 sequence is 15 residues long.

The table lists this clone with a few counts. This chain links TRBV20-1 with TRBJ1-2; 7 bases fit TRBD1. The CDR3 spans 15 residues. V gave up 3 bases and J gave up 3 bases; unmatched junction bases: 10. Germline V gene sequence: CDR1 DFQATT, CDR2 SNEGSKA (reference sequence). CDR3 bases: TGCAGTGCTAGTGCAGGGGGTCGAAGAGACTATGGCTACACCTTC. Translation: CSASAGGRRDYGYTF.

This clone occurred a few times. The rearrangement uses TRBV18 and TRBJ1-6; 9 positions match TRBD1. Looked up from germline, CDR1 is KGHSH and CDR2 is LQKENI. The CDR3 has 15 amino acids. V was pared by 1 base and J by 8 bases, with 3 bases of the junction left unmatched. The DNA of the CDR3 is TGTGCCAGCTCACCACAACAGGGGGCACATTCACCCCTCCACTTT. Protein sequence: CASSPQQGAHSPLHF.

This chain links TRBV19 with TRBJ2-1; 13 bases align to TRBD2. Trimming at V came to 7 bases and at J to 0 bases, leaving 12 bases not matched to a gene. Germline-derived CDR1 and CDR2 are LNHDA and SQIVND (reference sequence). The CDR3 runs to 19 residues. The CDR3 sequence is CASTKLGLAGANSYNEQFF. The CDR3 DNA is TGTGCCAGTACAAAACTAGGACTAGCGGGGGCCAACTCCTACAATGAGCAGTTCTTC.

This rearrangement joins TRBV6-5 to TRBJ2-5, with D maybe TRBD2 (5 bases). Trimming stripped 6 bases from V and 5 bases from J, with 16 bases between. The CDR3 consists of 14 residues. CDR1 and CDR2 from the germline V gene are MNHEY and SVGAGI. This chain's CDR3 is CASRKPTGEETQYF. The CDR3 nucleotides are TGTGCCAGCAGAAAACCTACCGGGGAGGAGACCCAGTACTTC.

The chain uses TRBV27 and TRBJ1-1, with 7 bases aligning to TRBD1. The CDR3 runs 16 residues. CDR1 is MNHEY and CDR2 is SMNVEV in the germline V gene (reference sequence). V shed 0 bases, J shed 4 bases, and the junction held 8 bases outside the gene matches. CDR3 in amino acids: CASSLSGDRVFTEAFF. CDR3 DNA: TGTGCCAGCAGTTTATCGGGAGACAGGGTCTTCACTGAAGCTTTCTTT.

The rearrangement joins TRBV6-2 or TRBV6-3 to TRBJ2-6, with TRBD1 as a possible D gene (6 bases). Trimming stripped 6 bases from V and 0 bases from J, with 12 bases between. The CDR3 consists of 16 residues. Germline assignment: CDR1 MNHEY and CDR2 SVGEGT. The DNA of the CDR3 is TGTGCCAGCAGCCTGACAGGCTCCTCTGGGGCCAACGTCCTGACTTTC. Its translation is CASSLTGSSGANVLTF.

This chain joins TRBV6-5 and TRBJ1-1, with D unresolved. Germline-derived CDR1 and CDR2 are MNHEY and SVGAGI. This CDR3 spans 12 amino acids. The V end lost 4 bases, the J end lost 4 bases, and 7 bases lay between the germline ends. CDR3 nucleotide sequence: TGTGCCAGCAGTTCTCCGGGCACTGAAGCTTTCTTT. Translated, it gives CASSSPGTEAFF.

This clone appeared once. The V gene is TRBV19, the J gene TRBJ1-2, with D perhaps TRBD1 (5 bases). Deletions cut 3 bases from V and 2 bases from J, with 10 bases between. The CDR3 runs 14 residues. Germline CDR1 LNHDA, CDR2 SQIVND (reference sequence). CDR3 amino acids: CASSIPGFNYGYTF. The DNA for the CDR3 is TGTGCCAGTAGTATTCCAGGGTTCAACTATGGCTACACCTTC.

The chain links TRBV11-3 to TRBJ1-3, with no clear D. The germline V gene encodes CDR1 SGHNT and CDR2 YENEEA. This CDR3 spans 13 amino acids. Trimming shortened V by 3 bases and J by 4 bases, and 7 bases separated the two germline ends. CDR3 residues: CASSFGMGNTIYF. CDR3 sequence (DNA): TGTGCCAGCAGCTTCGGGATGGGAAACACCATATATTTT. Using reference TRBV11-3 and TRBJ1-3 for the parts outside the CDR3, the full variable domain is EAGVVQSPRYKIIEKKQPVAFWCNPISGHNTLYWYLQNLGQGPELLIRYENEEAVDDSQLPKDRFSAERLKGVDSTLKIQPAELGDSAVYLCASSFGMGNTIYFGEGSWLTVV.

The rearrangement joins TRBV7-6 to TRBJ1-1, with D possibly being TRBD1 (6 bases). CDR1 and CDR2 from the germline V gene are SGHVS and FNYEAQ. The CDR3 length is 18 residues. V lost 5 bases and J lost 0, with 22 bases in between. CDR3 residues: CASSPGLGQSIMNTEAFF. The CDR3 nucleotides read TGTGCCAGCAGCCCAGGCCTCGGACAGAGCATTATGAACACTGAAGCTTTCTTT.